Listed here are 22 T cell receptor beta chains from one sample, sequenced in a study of blood T cell repertoires in COVID-19. The table came from immunoSEQ multiplex PCR; TCRdb's copy has only in-frame clones and leaves some out. Among tens of thousands of clones listed, nearly 95% were seen once. The sequenced sample consisted of peripheral blood. These receptors originate from a human donor with active COVID-19. The donor label of this sample is uncertain.

The chain employs TRBV6-5 and TRBJ2-7; TRBD1 aligns across 7 bases. The junction had 6 bases not matched to a gene; V was cut back by 8 bases and J by 2 bases. Germline V gene sequence: CDR1 MNHEY, CDR2 SVGAGI. The length of the CDR3 is 13 residues. The CDR3 coding sequence is TGTGCCAGCCACTCAGGGGGTGCCTACGAGCAGTACTTC. This codes for CASHSGGAYEQYF.

This clone was observed a single time. CDR3 in amino acids: CASTRDREAEQYF. Written as DNA, the CDR3 is TGTGCCAGCACTAGGGACAGGGAAGCCGAGCAGTACTTC. The V call is TRBV6-5, the J call TRBJ2-7; TRBD1 matches at 9 bases. The CDR3 has 13 residues. The J segment lost 6 bases and the V segment lost 7 bases, leaving 7 bases of the junction unmatched. CDR1 and CDR2 from the germline V gene are MNHEY and SVGAGI.

The V call is TRBV21-1, the J call TRBJ2-3; the table gives TRBD1 as D, unverified against the DNA. TRBV21-1 corresponds to a pseudogene. This CDR3 comprises 17 residues. The CDR3 DNA sequence: TGTGCCAGCAGCAAATCGGTACGGCTTACAGGCACAGATACGCAGTATTTT. This translates into CASSKSVRLTGTDTQYF.

Only one count was recorded for this clone. The chain links TRBV9 to TRBJ2-3; possible D gene TRBD2, 6 bases. The CDR3 covers 15 residues. Trimming removed 4 bases from V and 4 bases from J, with 16 bases in between. Germline assignment: CDR1 SGDLS and CDR2 YYNGEE. CDR3 sequence reads: CASSPLEGYADTQYF. The CDR3 nucleotides read TGTGCCAGCAGCCCCCTGGAGGGGTACGCAGATACGCAGTATTTT.

This clone was detected once. The CDR3 reads CAISPQARELNTEAFF. For the CDR3, the DNA is TGTGCCATCTCACCCCAGGCTCGGGAACTGAACACTGAAGCTTTCTTT. The chain is built from TRBV11-2 and TRBJ1-1; D remains unclear. CDR3 length: 16 amino acids. CDR1 is SGHAT, CDR2 FQNNGV, per germline. The ends were cut back, 10 bases at V and 0 bases at J, with 21 bases in the middle.

The chain carries TRBV12-5 and TRBJ1-1; TRBD1 matches 8 bases. J lost 3 bases, V lost 8 bases, and 2 bases had no gene match. This CDR3 region has 12 residues. Germline loops: CDR1 LGHNT, CDR2 FRNRAP. CDR3: CASRQGYTEAFF. CDR3 in DNA: TGTGCTAGTCGACAGGGGTACACTGAAGCTTTCTTT.

This rearrangement joins TRBV7-6 to TRBJ2-7; 16 bases are a match to TRBD2. This CDR3 spans 19 amino acids. Germline values: CDR1 SGHVS, CDR2 FNYEAQ. With 0 bases clipped from V and 4 bases from J, the junction kept 9 bases outside the gene matches. This chain's CDR3 is CASSLAGTSGGAASYEQYF. The CDR3 DNA reads TGTGCCAGCAGCTTAGCCGGGACTAGCGGGGGGGCCGCAAGTTACGAGCAGTACTTC.

This chain connects TRBV5-1 to TRBJ2-2; tentatively, D is TRBD1 (5 bases). Germline CDR1 reads SGHRS; CDR2 reads YFSETQ. V shed 5 bases and J shed 0 bases, with 17 bases lying between them. This CDR3 is built from 17 residues. As DNA, the CDR3 is TGCGCCAGCAGTACGATAGGGGTCGCATCGAACACCGGGGAGCTGTTTTTT. Translated, it gives CASSTIGVASNTGELFF.

The gene calls are TRBV25-1 and TRBJ2-5; D perhaps matches TRBD1 (6 bases). Trimming cost V 8 bases and J 1 base, with 14 bases left between them. The CDR3 is 14 residues long. The germline V gene has CDR1 MGHDK and CDR2 SYGVNS. CDR3 in DNA: TGTGCCAGCTCCCCTGGGGACACCCAAGAGACCCAGTACTTC. This gives the protein CASSPGDTQETQYF.

The CDR3 DNA sequence: TGTGCCAGCAGCTCCCGGGACAGGGGCGAGCAGTACTTC. It codes for CASSSRDRGEQYF. This chain joins TRBV11-2 and TRBJ2-7; 10 bases align to TRBD1. The CDR3 extends over 13 amino acids. J was trimmed by 6 bases and V by 4 bases; bases with no gene match: 3. The germline V gene encodes CDR1 SGHAT and CDR2 FQNNGV.

This clone was counted between two and nine times. The rearrangement links TRBV19 to TRBJ2-7, with 10 bases matching TRBD1. J was trimmed by 4 bases and V by 5 bases; bases with no gene match: 5. Germline V CDR1 and CDR2: LNHDA, SQIVND (reference sequence). This CDR3 contains 14 residues. DNA for the CDR3: TGTGCCAGTAGTTTCCGGGACAGGGGTTACGAGCAGTACTTC. It translates to CASSFRDRGYEQYF.

This chain links TRBV28 with TRBJ2-1, with a possible D match to TRBD2 (6 bases). V shed 7 bases and J shed 6 bases, with 19 bases lying between them. Germline V gene data show CDR1 as MDHEN and CDR2 as SYDVKM. CDR3 size: 15 residues. CDR3 sequence reads: CASTLGQGLFNEQFF. CDR3 bases: TGTGCCAGCACCTTGGGGCAGGGACTGTTCAATGAGCAGTTCTTC.

The rearrangement joins TRBV6-6 to TRBJ1-1; 7 bases fit TRBD1. The CDR3 extends over 15 amino acids. V lost 2 bases to trimming and J lost 0 bases; unmatched junction nucleotides: 3. Germline loops: CDR1 MNHNY, CDR2 SVGAGI (reference sequence). CDR3 protein: CASSYPTGVNTEAFF. The DNA for the CDR3 is TGTGCCAGCAGTTACCCCACAGGGGTGAACACTGAAGCTTTCTTT.

A single count supports this clone. The chain has TRBV2 and TRBJ1-4, with a tentative D call TRBD1 (5 bases). The CDR3 covers 14 residues. V lost 5 bases and J 4 bases, leaving 11 bases between the germline ends. CDR1 and CDR2 (germline): SNHLY, FYNNEI. CDR3 DNA sequence: TGTGCCAGCAGTAAGGGACTGATTAATGAAAAACTGTTTTTT. Its protein product is CASSKGLINEKLFF. The entire variable domain, with the rest obtained from reference TRBV2 and TRBJ1-4, is as follows: EPEVTQTPSHQVTQMGQEVILRCVPISNHLYFYWYRQILGQKVEFLVSFYNNEISEKSEIFDDQFSVERPDGSNFTLKIRSTKLEDSAMYFCASSKGLINEKLFFGSGTQLSVL.

The V gene is TRBV27, the J gene TRBJ2-3; D unclear. This CDR3 contains 12 residues. V lost 5 bases and J lost 0, with 3 bases in between. CDR1 and CDR2 (germline): MNHEY, SMNVEV (reference sequence). The CDR3 DNA reads TGTGCCAGCAGTCCAAGCACAGATACGCAGTATTTT. The encoded protein is CASSPSTDTQYF.

This clone occurred once. CDR3 in amino acids: CASIFRDRGTDTQYF. In DNA form, the CDR3 reads TGTGCCAGCATCTTCCGGGACAGGGGCACAGATACGCAGTATTTT. The chain is built from TRBV5-6 and TRBJ2-3; 9 bases line up with TRBD1. V dropped 6 bases and J dropped 1; count of bases not matched to a gene: 6. CDR1 and CDR2 (germline): SGHDT, YYEEEE. The CDR3 contains 15 residues.

The V and J genes are TRBV5-1 and TRBJ2-1; 8 nucleotides agree with TRBD2. Per germline, CDR1 SGHRS and CDR2 YFSETQ. Losses at the gene ends were 4 bases for V and 6 bases for J; bases not matched to a gene: 6. This CDR3 has 14 amino acids. CDR3: CASSPGLGGNEQFF. CDR3 nucleotides: TGCGCCAGCAGCCCGGGACTAGGGGGCAATGAGCAGTTCTTC. Using reference TRBV5-1 and TRBJ2-1 for the parts outside the CDR3, the full variable domain is KAGVTQTPRYLIKTRGQQVTLSCSPISGHRSVSWYQQTPGQGLQFLFEYFSETQRNKGNFPGRFSGRQFSNSRSEMNVSTLELGDSALYLCASSPGLGGNEQFFGPGTRLTVL.

The CDR3 nucleotides are TGTGCCAGCAGTTTTTCAGGGGCCCTCAGCAATCAGCCCCAGCATTTT. Translation gives CASSFSGALSNQPQHF. V is TRBV28 and J is TRBJ1-5; TRBD1 might be the D (6 bases). Germline V gene lookup returns CDR1 MDHEN and CDR2 SYDVKM. Trimming left V 3 bases short and J 1 base short, with 13 bases between. This CDR3 is built from 16 residues.

The rearrangement uses TRBV18 and TRBJ1-6; TRBD1 is a possible D gene (6 bases). Deletions cut 1 base from V and 7 bases from J, with 11 bases between. The CDR3 spans 15 residues. In germline, CDR1 is KGHSH, CDR2 LQKENI. CDR3 amino acids: CASSPRGGQNSPLHF. The CDR3 DNA reads TGTGCCAGCTCACCACGTGGGGGCCAAAATTCACCCCTCCACTTT.

The chain combines TRBV5-1 with TRBJ2-7, with a tentative D call TRBD1 (6 bases). Germline V gene sequence: CDR1 SGHRS, CDR2 YFSETQ. Trimming took off 4 bases at V and 3 bases at J, with 14 bases between the two ends. There are 14 residues in the CDR3. This CDR3 is CASSPSGQIYEQYF. Here the CDR3 DNA reads TGCGCCAGCAGCCCGTCGGGACAAATCTACGAGCAGTACTTC.

J is TRBJ2-1 and V is TRBV4-1, with 12 bases aligning to TRBD2. The CDR3 runs 15 residues. Germline V gene lookup returns CDR1 MGHRA and CDR2 YSYEKL. V shed 4 bases and J 4 bases; nucleotides not matched to a gene: 2. The CDR3, as DNA: TGCGCCAGCAGCCGCGGGACTAGCGGGTACAATGAGCAGTTCTTC. Translation: CASSRGTSGYNEQFF.

The chain is built from TRBV7-9 and TRBJ2-3; 9 bases are shared with TRBD2. The CDR3 is 15 residues long. Germline assignment: CDR1 SEHNR and CDR2 FQNEAQ (reference sequence). V lost 5 bases and J lost 0; bases outside the gene matches: 3. The CDR3 region has the DNA TGTGCCAGCAGCCTAACTAGCGGGAGCACAGATACGCAGTATTTT. Protein product: CASSLTSGSTDTQYF.